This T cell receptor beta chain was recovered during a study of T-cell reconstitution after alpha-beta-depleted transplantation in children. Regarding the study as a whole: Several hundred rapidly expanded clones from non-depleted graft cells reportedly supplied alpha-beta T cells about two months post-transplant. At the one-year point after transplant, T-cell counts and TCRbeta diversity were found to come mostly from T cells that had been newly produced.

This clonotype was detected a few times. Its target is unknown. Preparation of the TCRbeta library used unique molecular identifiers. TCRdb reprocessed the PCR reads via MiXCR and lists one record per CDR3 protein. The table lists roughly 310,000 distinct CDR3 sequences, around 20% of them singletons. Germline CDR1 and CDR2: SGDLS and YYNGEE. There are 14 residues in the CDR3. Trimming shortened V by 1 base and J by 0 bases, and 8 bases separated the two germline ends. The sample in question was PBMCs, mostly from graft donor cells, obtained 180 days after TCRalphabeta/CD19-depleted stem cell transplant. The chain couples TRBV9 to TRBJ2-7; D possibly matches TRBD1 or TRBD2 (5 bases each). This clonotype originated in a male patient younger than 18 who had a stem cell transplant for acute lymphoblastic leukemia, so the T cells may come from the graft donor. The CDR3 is CASSVWGTSYEQYF. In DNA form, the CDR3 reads TGTGCCAGCAGCGTATGGGGGACCTCCTACGAGCAGTACTTC.